The TCR beta chain under discussion was sequenced for a study of blood T cell repertoires in COVID-19. Study-wide background: There were acute and convalescent COVID-19 samples, and they came from the United States, Italy and Spain.

Here immunoSEQ multiplex PCR was the method, and the copy in TCRdb shows in-frame clones only, minus some. The sample consists of some 120,000 clones, roughly 69% of them appearing once. CDR1 is SGDLS, CDR2 YYNGEE, per germline. V was cut by 3 bases and J by 12 bases, with 10 bases left in between. The CDR3 is made up of 11 amino acids. This chain links TRBV9 with TRBJ2-4; D is possibly TRBD2 (6 bases). The sequencing input was peripheral blood. The clonotype comes from a woman aged 70 to 79 with acute or convalescent COVID-19. The DNA for the CDR3 is TGTGCCAGCAGCGCGGGACTTACTCAGTACTTC. This sequence encodes CASSAGLTQYF.